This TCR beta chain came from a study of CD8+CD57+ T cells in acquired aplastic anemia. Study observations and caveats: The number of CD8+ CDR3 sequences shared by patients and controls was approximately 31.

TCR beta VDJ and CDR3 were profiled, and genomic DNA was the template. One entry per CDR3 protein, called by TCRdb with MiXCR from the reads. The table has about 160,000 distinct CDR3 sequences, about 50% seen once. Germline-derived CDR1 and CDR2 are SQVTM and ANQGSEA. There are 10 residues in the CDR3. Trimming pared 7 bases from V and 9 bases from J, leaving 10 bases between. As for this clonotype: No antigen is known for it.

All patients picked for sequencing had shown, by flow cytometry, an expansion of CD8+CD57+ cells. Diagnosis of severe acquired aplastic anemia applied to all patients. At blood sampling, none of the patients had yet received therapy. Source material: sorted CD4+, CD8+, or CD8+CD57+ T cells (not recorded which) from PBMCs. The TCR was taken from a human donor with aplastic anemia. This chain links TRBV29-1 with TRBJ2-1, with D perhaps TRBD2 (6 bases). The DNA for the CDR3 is TGCAGCGGGAGGGCCGGTGAGCAGTTCTTC. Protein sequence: CSGRAGEQFF.